The 25 T cell receptor beta chains below all came from one sample that was sequenced in a study of identical twins (dated by TCRdb to 2016 to 2018). The library was made by 5' RACE. Data came from an Illumina HiSeq 2000. TCRdb reprocessing: public reads trimmed at Q25 with fastp, clones called with MiXCR, in-frame beta chains kept. Every CDR3 protein is listed once, alongside the most common genes and DNA of its rows. The table for this sample lists 470,000 or so distinct CDR3 sequences; roughly 24% of them were counted only once. The top ten clones comprise approximately 2.9% of the sample. This sample was shared with a second study, whose subject was T cells expressing NK-cell markers.

Sequencing was done on a sample of CD4+ T cells sorted from blood. The receptors here all came from a woman aged 18-35 years in good health.

The chain joins TRBV12-3 or TRBV12-4 to TRBJ1-2, with no clear D. This CDR3 spans 15 amino acids. V lost 0 bases and J lost 1, with 9 bases in between. The DNA of the CDR3 is TGTGCCAGCAGTTTAGCGCTGCACAGTAACTATGGCTACACCTTC. Its translation is CASSLALHSNYGYTF.

The chain employs TRBV5-1 and TRBJ2-7, with 8 bases lining up with TRBD2. J gave up 0 bases and V 0 bases, and 5 bases lay outside the gene matches. The CDR3 sequence is 16 residues long. The germline gives CDR1 SGHRS, CDR2 YFSETQ. In DNA, the CDR3 is TGCGCCAGCAGCTTGGATTCGCGGGAGGCCTCCTACGAGCAGTACTTC. It translates to CASSLDSREASYEQYF. Variable domain in full (rest from reference TRBV5-1 and TRBJ2-7): KAGVTQTPRYLIKTRGQQVTLSCSPISGHRSVSWYQQTPGQGLQFLFEYFSETQRNKGNFPGRFSGRQFSNSRSEMNVSTLELGDSALYLCASSLDSREASYEQYFGPGTRLTVT.

V usage is TRBV24-1 and J usage is TRBJ1-3, with D unresolved. In germline, CDR1 is KGHDR, CDR2 SFDVKD. V dropped 3 bases and J dropped 0 bases, with 2 bases sitting between them. The CDR3 covers 13 residues. CDR3 nucleotide sequence: TGTGCCACCAGTGATCCCTCTGGAAACACCATATATTTT. Translated: CATSDPSGNTIYF.

The rearrangement joins TRBV20-1 to TRBJ1-2; perhaps TRBD1 as D (5 bases). The CDR3 length is 12 residues. V lost 6 bases and J 4 bases, leaving 12 bases between the germline ends. The germline V gene has CDR1 DFQATT and CDR2 SNEGSKA (reference sequence). As DNA, the CDR3 is TGCAGTGCGCCCGGGGACGGCTATGGCTACACCTTC. Translating gives CSAPGDGYGYTF.

V is TRBV5-4 and J is TRBJ1-1; D might be TRBD1 (5 bases). Germline V gene lookup returns CDR1 SGHNT and CDR2 YYREEE (reference sequence). Trimming pared 1 base from V and 4 bases from J, leaving 11 bases between. This CDR3 comprises 14 residues. This CDR3 reads CASSLRAGGTEAFF. The CDR3 DNA follows: TGTGCCAGCAGCTTGCGAGCTGGGGGCACTGAAGCTTTCTTT.

The chain combines TRBV20-1 with TRBJ2-5, with 10 bases lining up with TRBD2. In germline, CDR1 is DFQATT, CDR2 SNEGSKA (reference sequence). V was pared by 3 bases and J by 2 bases, with 12 bases of the junction left unmatched. This CDR3 spans 17 amino acids. In nucleotides, the CDR3 is TGCAGTGCTAGGGGTTCTAGCGGGAGTGCGGTACAAGAGACCCAGTACTTC. Translating it yields CSARGSSGSAVQETQYF.

This clonotype was observed a few times. This chain connects TRBV20-1 to TRBJ2-7, with D tentatively TRBD1 (5 bases). Between the trimmed V and J ends, which lost 4 bases and 2 bases, there was a span of 18 bases. The germline V gene has CDR1 DFQATT and CDR2 SNEGSKA (reference sequence). The CDR3 is made up of 15 amino acids. The CDR3 loop is CSATTGQAPTYEQYF. The CDR3 nucleotides read TGCAGTGCTACCACCGGACAAGCCCCGACCTACGAGCAGTACTTC.

This chain joins TRBV6-1 and TRBJ1-1; TRBD1 matches 8 bases. With 6 bases clipped from V and 6 bases from J, the junction kept 9 bases outside the gene matches. The CDR3 extends over 14 amino acids. From germline, CDR1 is MNHNS and CDR2 SASEGT. CDR3 amino acids: CASSPGGRKPEAFF. The CDR3 DNA reads TGTGCCAGCAGCCCAGGGGGCAGAAAGCCTGAAGCTTTCTTT.

This rearrangement joins TRBV9 to TRBJ2-7; TRBD2 is a possible D gene (6 bases). The CDR3 covers 13 residues. Germline CDR1 and CDR2: SGDLS and YYNGEE. Trimming removed 3 bases from V and 6 bases from J, with 13 bases in between. The CDR3 bases are TGTGCCAGCAGCGCTGGAGGCGGGGTCGAGCAGTACTTC. It encodes CASSAGGGVEQYF.

The genes are TRBV7-8 and TRBJ2-4; no definite D call. Per germline, CDR1 SGHVS and CDR2 FQNEAQ. V lost 1 base and J 1 base, leaving 11 bases between the germline ends. The CDR3 is 16 residues long. The CDR3 protein is CASSLGWSYAKNIQYF. CDR3 nucleotide sequence: TGTGCCAGCAGCTTAGGGTGGTCGTACGCCAAAAACATTCAGTACTTC.

This clonotype was observed at least ten times. The rearrangement uses TRBV12-3 or TRBV12-4 and TRBJ1-4, with D hard to call. The CDR3 extends over 10 amino acids. The V and J ends lost 6 bases and 7 bases respectively, with 3 bases between them. CDR3 residues: CASRSEKLFF. CDR3 nucleotide sequence: TGTGCCAGCAGATCTGAAAAACTGTTTTTT.

In its sample, this clonotype was seen once. The J gene is TRBJ2-1, the V gene TRBV5-5; perhaps TRBD1 as D (5 bases). This CDR3 is 15 amino acids long. Germline loops: CDR1 SGHKS, CDR2 YYEKEE (reference sequence). The germline V and J ends were trimmed by 3 bases and 8 bases, with 18 bases remaining between them. CDR3 coding DNA: TGTGCCAGCAGCTCGCACTGGACACCCTCCGATGAGCAGTTCTTC. Translating it yields CASSSHWTPSDEQFF.

The chain combines TRBV10-1 with TRBJ2-5; 8 bases map to TRBD2. Trimming took 0 bases from V and 6 from J; bases not matched to a gene: 9. The CDR3 runs to 16 residues. CDR1 WNHNN and CDR2 SYGVQD come from the germline V gene (reference sequence). CDR3 protein: CASSESTGTRDQTQYF. The CDR3 bases are TGCGCCAGCAGTGAGTCGACCGGGACTAGGGACCAGACCCAGTACTTC.

This clonotype turned up a few times. The chain joins TRBV4-1 to TRBJ2-5; TRBD2 agrees at 10 bases. This CDR3 spans 17 amino acids. Germline V gene lookup returns CDR1 MGHRA and CDR2 YSYEKL. With 1 base clipped from V and 5 bases from J, the junction kept 10 bases outside the gene matches. The DNA of the CDR3 is TGCGCCAGCAGCCAAGGACCTAGCGGGAGTTTCGGGGAGACCCAGTACTTC. Translation: CASSQGPSGSFGETQYF.

The chain employs TRBV9 and TRBJ2-1; D call uncertain. CDR3 length equals 13 residues. Germline CDR1 and CDR2: SGDLS and YYNGEE. The V end lost 0 bases, the J end lost 9 bases, and 10 bases lay between the germline ends. CDR3 nucleotide sequence: TGTGCCAGCAGCGTAGAGGTGGAGTCTGAGCAGTTCTTC. Encoded protein: CASSVEVESEQFF.

This clonotype was picked up a small number of times. The chain is built from TRBV6-2 or TRBV6-3 and TRBJ2-3, with 7 bases matching TRBD1. The germline gives CDR1 MNHEY, CDR2 SVGEGT. The length of the CDR3 is 14 residues. Trimming took 6 bases from V and 5 from J; bases not matched to a gene: 8. The chain's CDR3 is CASSRTGEGDTQYF. The CDR3 DNA sequence: TGTGCCAGCAGCAGAACAGGGGAAGGAGATACGCAGTATTTT.

This clonotype was observed a handful of times. The genes are TRBV5-1 and TRBJ1-2; TRBD1 agrees at 7 bases. The CDR3 loop spans 14 amino acids. Trimming removed 4 bases from V and 2 bases from J; junction bases left unmatched: 5. Per germline, CDR1 SGHRS and CDR2 YFSETQ. DNA for the CDR3: TGCGCCAGCAGCCCTCCGGGACAGAACTATGGCTACACCTTC. As protein: CASSPPGQNYGYTF.

The V call is TRBV10-2, the J call TRBJ2-7, with 7 bases identical to TRBD1. V gave up 5 bases and J gave up 2 bases; unmatched junction bases: 6. CDR1 is WSHSY and CDR2 is SAAADI in the germline V gene. The CDR3 loop spans 14 amino acids. The CDR3 region has the DNA TGCGCCAGCAGTCGGACAGGACAACCCTACGAGCAGTACTTC. Amino acid sequence: CASSRTGQPYEQYF.

This clonotype was observed a handful of times. This rearrangement joins TRBV5-1 to TRBJ2-7; D gene unclear. Germline V gene data show CDR1 as SGHRS and CDR2 as YFSETQ. Trimming left V 0 bases short and J 2 bases short, with 6 bases between. This CDR3 is built from 13 residues. The CDR3 protein is CASSLGSTYEQYF. As DNA, the CDR3 is TGCGCCAGCAGCTTGGGCAGTACCTACGAGCAGTACTTC. Full variable domain (remainder filled in from reference TRBV5-1 and TRBJ2-7): KAGVTQTPRYLIKTRGQQVTLSCSPISGHRSVSWYQQTPGQGLQFLFEYFSETQRNKGNFPGRFSGRQFSNSRSEMNVSTLELGDSALYLCASSLGSTYEQYFGPGTRLTVT.

This chain joins TRBV6-5 and TRBJ2-1; 10 nucleotides line up with TRBD2. The CDR3 totals 14 residues. Germline values: CDR1 MNHEY, CDR2 SVGAGI. V lost 6 bases to trimming and J lost 7 bases; unmatched junction nucleotides: 6. Here the CDR3 reads CASRYLLAGNEQFF. Written as DNA, the CDR3 is TGTGCCAGCAGGTACCTACTAGCGGGAAATGAGCAGTTCTTC.

This clonotype has only a few counts. The CDR3 loop reads CAISESGGKRGASPLSTDTQYF. The CDR3 DNA reads as TGTGCCATCAGTGAGTCAGGGGGGAAGCGGGGGGCATCCCCCTTGAGCACAGATACGCAGTATTTT. V is TRBV10-3 and J is TRBJ2-3, with TRBD2 identical over 9 bases. Per germline, CDR1 ENHRY and CDR2 SYGVKD. V shed 0 bases, J shed 0 bases, and the junction held 19 bases outside the gene matches. This CDR3 comprises 22 residues.

This clonotype turned up a few times. The V and J genes are TRBV20-1 and TRBJ1-5; tentatively, D is TRBD1 (6 bases). This CDR3 spans 14 amino acids. From germline, CDR1 is DFQATT and CDR2 SNEGSKA (reference sequence). V gave up 6 bases and J gave up 0 bases, with 12 bases separating them. The CDR3 coding sequence is TGCAGTGCCAAACAGGGTTATAGCAATCAGCCCCAGCATTTT. It translates to CSAKQGYSNQPQHF.

This clonotype has more than one count but fewer than ten. The CDR3 bases are TGTGCCAGCTCACCGATGTTAGGACTAGCGGGTCAAAACATTCAGTACTTC. Translation gives CASSPMLGLAGQNIQYF. J is TRBJ2-4 and V is TRBV18, with 11 bases identical to TRBD2. Germline loops: CDR1 KGHSH, CDR2 LQKENI. This CDR3 spans 17 amino acids. The V and J ends lost 3 bases and 5 bases, in that order; junction bases with no gene match: 9.

The rearrangement links TRBV12-3 or TRBV12-4 to TRBJ2-1, with D possibly TRBD2 on 6 matching bases. CDR3 length: 17 residues. The ends were cut back, 2 bases at V and 3 bases at J, with 17 bases in the middle. The chain's CDR3 is CASSLPSGDPLYNEQFF. The CDR3 DNA sequence: TGTGCCAGCAGTTTACCCTCGGGAGACCCTCTCTACAATGAGCAGTTCTTC.

This clonotype was detected ten times or more. The chain combines TRBV3-1 with TRBJ2-2; TRBD2 matches at 12 bases. The trim removed 6 bases at V and 1 base at J, leaving 0 bases unmatched. The germline V gene has CDR1 LGHDT and CDR2 YNNKEL (reference sequence). This CDR3 is built from 15 residues. CDR3 sequence (DNA): TGTGCCAGCAGACTAGCGGGGGGGAACACCGGGGAGCTGTTTTTT. Amino acid sequence: CASRLAGGNTGELFF.